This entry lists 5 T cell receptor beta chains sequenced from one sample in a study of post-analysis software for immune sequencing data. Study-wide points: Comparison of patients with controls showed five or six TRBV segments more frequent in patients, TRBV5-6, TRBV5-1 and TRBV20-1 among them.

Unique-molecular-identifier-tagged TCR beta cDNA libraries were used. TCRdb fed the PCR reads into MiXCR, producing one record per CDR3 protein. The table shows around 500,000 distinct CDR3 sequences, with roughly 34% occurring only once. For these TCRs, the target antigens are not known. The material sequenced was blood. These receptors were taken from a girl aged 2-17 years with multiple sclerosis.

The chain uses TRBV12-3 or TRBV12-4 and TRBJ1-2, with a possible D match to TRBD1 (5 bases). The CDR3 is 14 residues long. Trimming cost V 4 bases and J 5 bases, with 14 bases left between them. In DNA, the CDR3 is TGTGCCAGCAGTTCCGGGACGGTTGATTATGGCTACACCTTC. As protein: CASSSGTVDYGYTF.

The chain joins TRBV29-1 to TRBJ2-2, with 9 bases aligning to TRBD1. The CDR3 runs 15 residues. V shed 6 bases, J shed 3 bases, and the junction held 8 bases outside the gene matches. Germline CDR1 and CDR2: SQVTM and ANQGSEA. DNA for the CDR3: TGCAGCGTAACCCGGACAGGGGATTACACCGGGGAGCTGTTTTTT. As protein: CSVTRTGDYTGELFF.

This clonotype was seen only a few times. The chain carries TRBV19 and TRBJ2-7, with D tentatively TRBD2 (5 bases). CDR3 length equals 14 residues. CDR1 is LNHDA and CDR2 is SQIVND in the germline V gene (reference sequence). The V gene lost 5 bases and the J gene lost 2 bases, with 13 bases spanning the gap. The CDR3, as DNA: TGTGCCAGTAGTCCCTCCGGACTCCCCTACGAGCAGTACTTC. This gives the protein CASSPSGLPYEQYF.

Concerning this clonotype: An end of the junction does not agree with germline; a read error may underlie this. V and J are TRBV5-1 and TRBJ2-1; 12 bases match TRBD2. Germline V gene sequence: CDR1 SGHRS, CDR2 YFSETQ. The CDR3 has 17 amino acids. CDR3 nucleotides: TGTGCCAGCAGCTTGGCCGTTGGGACTAGCGGGTACAATGAGCAGTTCTTC. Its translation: CASSLAVGTSGYNEQFF.

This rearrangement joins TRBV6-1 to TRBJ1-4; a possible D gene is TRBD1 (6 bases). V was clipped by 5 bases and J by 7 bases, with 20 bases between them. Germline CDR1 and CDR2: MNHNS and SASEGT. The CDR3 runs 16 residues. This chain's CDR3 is CASSFSPQGGGEKLFF. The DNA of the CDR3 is TGTGCCAGCAGTTTTTCCCCACAGGGAGGGGGTGAAAAACTGTTTTTT.